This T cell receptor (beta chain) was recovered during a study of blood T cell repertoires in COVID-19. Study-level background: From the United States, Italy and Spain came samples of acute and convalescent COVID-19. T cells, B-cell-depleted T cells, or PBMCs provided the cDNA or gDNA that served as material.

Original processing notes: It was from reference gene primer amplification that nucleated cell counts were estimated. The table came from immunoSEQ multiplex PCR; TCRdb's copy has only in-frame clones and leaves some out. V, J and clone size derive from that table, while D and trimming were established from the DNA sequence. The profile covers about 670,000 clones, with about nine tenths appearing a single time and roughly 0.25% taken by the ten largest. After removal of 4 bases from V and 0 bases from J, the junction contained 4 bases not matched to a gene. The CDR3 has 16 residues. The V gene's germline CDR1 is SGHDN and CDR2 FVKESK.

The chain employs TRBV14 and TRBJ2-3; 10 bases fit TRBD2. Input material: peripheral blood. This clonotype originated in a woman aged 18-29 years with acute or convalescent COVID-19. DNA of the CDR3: TGTGCCAGCAGCCCTGGACTAGCGGAGAGCACAGATACGCAGTATTTT. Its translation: CASSPGLAESTDTQYF. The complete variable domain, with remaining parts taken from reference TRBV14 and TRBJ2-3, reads EAGVTQFPSHSVIEKGQTVTLRCDPISGHDNLYWYRRVMGKEIKFLLHFVKESKQDESGMPNNRFLAERTGGTYSTLKVQPAELEDSGVYFCASSPGLAESTDTQYFGPGTRLTVL.